This T cell receptor (beta chain) comes out of a study of T cell responses to AZD1222 COVID-19 vaccine. Only in-frame clones appear in the TCRdb table, and some are missing; sequencing was by immunoSEQ multiplex PCR. The table includes roughly 150,000 clones, approximately 91% detected once. The CDR3 has 13 amino acids. Trimming took off 2 bases at V and 0 bases at J, with 6 bases between the two ends. Germline V gives CDR1 SGHNT, CDR2 YYREEE (reference sequence). The receptor's source is an adult who received the AZD1222 COVID-19 vaccine. Sequencing used peripheral blood, obtained 28 days after the second AZD1222 dose. The chain employs TRBV5-4 and TRBJ2-7; no clear D. The CDR3 DNA follows: TGTGCCAGCAGCTTAAGATACTCCTACGAGCAGTACTTC. It yields the protein CASSLRYSYEQYF.